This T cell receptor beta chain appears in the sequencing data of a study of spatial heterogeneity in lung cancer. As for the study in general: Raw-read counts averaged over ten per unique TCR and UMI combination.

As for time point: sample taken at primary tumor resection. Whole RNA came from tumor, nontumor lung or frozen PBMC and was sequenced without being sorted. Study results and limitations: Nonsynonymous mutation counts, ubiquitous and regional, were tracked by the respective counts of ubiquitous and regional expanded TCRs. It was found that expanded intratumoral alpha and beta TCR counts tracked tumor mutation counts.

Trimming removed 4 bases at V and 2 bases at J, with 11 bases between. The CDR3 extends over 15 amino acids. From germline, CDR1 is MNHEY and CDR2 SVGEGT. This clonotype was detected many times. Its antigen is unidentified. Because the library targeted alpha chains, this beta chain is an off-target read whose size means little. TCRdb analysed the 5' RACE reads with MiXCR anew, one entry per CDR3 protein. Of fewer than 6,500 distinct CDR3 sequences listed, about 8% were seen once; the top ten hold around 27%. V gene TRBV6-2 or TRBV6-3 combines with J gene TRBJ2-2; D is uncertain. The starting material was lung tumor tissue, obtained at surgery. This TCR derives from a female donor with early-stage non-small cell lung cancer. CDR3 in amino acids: CASSLPLTNTGELFF. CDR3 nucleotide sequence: TGTGCCAGCAGTTTGCCATTGACAAACACCGGGGAGCTGTTTTTT.